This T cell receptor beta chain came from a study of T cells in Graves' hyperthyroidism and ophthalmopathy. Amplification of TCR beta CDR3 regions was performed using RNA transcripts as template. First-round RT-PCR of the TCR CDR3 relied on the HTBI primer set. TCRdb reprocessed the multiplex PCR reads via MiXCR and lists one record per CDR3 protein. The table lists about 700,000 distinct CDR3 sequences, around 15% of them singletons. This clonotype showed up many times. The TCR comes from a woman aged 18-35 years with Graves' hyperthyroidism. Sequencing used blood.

In DNA form, the CDR3 reads TGTGCCTGGGCCACTAGGAGCGGGGAGCTGTTTTTT. Its translation: CAWATRSGELFF. The chain recombines TRBV30 with TRBJ2-2, with D possibly being TRBD2 (5 bases). V was clipped by 5 bases and J by 7 bases, with 11 bases between them. This CDR3 comprises 12 residues. Germline CDR1 is GTSNPN and CDR2 is SVGIG (reference sequence).